This is a list of T cell receptor beta chains from one sample in a study of shared clonotypes between healthy human individuals. Some clones are missing from TCRdb's copy, which holds only in-frame ones; the method was immunoSEQ multiplex PCR. The sample holds about 2.3 million clones, 85% to 95% seen once. The sequenced sample was naive CD4+ T cells from PBMCs. These receptors were obtained from a man aged 18 to 30 in good health. Some clones in this sample may be carry-over from other donors' samples. Both conserved end residues are part of each CDR3. Fields, in order: D gene, J gene, V gene, CDR3 protein, CDR3 DNA. A D gene is named only where the DNA matches it firmly.

>TRBD1|TRBJ2-7|TRBV25-1
CASSDPGGLSSYEQYF
TGTGCCAGCAGTGACCCAGGGGGCTTAAGCTCCTACGAGCAGTACTTC
>TRBD1|TRBJ2-5|TRBV6-6
CASSTRQGWETQYF
TGTGCCAGCAGTACCCGACAGGGGTGGGAGACCCAGTACTTC
>TRBD2|TRBJ2-7|TRBV27
CASSLLSLAGAEQYF
TGTGCCAGCAGTTTATTATCGCTAGCGGGAGCCGAGCAGTACTTC
>.|TRBJ2-6|TRBV5-1
CASSDASGANVLTF
TGCGCCAGCAGCGACGCCTCTGGGGCCAACGTCCTGACTTTC
>.|TRBJ2-7|TRBV12-1
CASSPPGGRANEQYF
TGTGCCAGCAGCCCCCCAGGTGGGAGGGCCAACGAGCAGTACTTC
>.|TRBJ2-3|TRBV5-1
CASSFGGASTDTQYF
TGCGCCAGCAGCTTCGGCGGGGCCAGCACAGATACGCAGTATTTT
>.|TRBJ1-6|TRBV27
CASSGQGLRSPLHF
TGTGCCAGCAGTGGGCAGGGACTTAGGTCACCCCTCCACTTT
>.|TRBJ2-3|TRBV5-4
CASSLGGSVADTQYF
TGTGCCAGCAGCTTGGGGGGGAGCGTCGCAGATACGCAGTATTTT
>.|TRBJ1-4|TRBV25-1
CASSEQGLNEKLFF
TGTGCCAGCAGTGAACAGGGACTTAATGAAAAACTGTTTTTT
>TRBD1|TRBJ1-1|TRBV2
CASSPGQGHTEAFF
TGTGCCAGCAGTCCTGGACAGGGCCACACTGAAGCTTTCTTT